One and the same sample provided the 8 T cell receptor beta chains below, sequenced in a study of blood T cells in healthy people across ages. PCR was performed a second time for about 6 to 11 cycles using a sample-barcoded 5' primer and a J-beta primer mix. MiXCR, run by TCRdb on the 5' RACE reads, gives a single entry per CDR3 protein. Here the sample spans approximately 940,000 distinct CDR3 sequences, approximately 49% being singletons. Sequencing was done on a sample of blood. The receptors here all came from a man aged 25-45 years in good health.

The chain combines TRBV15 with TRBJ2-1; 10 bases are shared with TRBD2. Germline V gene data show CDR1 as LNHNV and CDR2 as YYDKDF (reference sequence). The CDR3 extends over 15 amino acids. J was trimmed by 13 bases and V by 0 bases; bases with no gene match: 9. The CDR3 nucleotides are TGTGCCACCAGCAGAGATTCAGCTAGCGGGGGAGTACAGTTCTTC. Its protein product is CATSRDSASGGVQFF. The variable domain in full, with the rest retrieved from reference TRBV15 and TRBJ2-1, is DAMVIQNPRYQVTQFGKPVTLSCSQTLNHNVMYWYQQKSSQAPKLLFHYYDKDFNNEADTPDNFQSRRPNTSFCFLDIRSPGLGDTAMYLCATSRDSASGGVQFFGPGTRLTVL.

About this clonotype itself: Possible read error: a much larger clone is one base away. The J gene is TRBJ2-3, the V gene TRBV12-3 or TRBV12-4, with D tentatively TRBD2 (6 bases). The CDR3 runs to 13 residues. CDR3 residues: CASSYRGSDTEYF. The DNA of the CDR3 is TGTGCCAGCAGCTACCGGGGGTCAGATACGGAGTATTTT.

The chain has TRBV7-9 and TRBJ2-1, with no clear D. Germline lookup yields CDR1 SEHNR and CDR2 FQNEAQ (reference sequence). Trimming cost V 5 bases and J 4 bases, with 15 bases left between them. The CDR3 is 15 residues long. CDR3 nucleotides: TGTGCCAGCAGCCCCCTTTCTGAACCTTACAATGAGCAGTTCTTC. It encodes CASSPLSEPYNEQFF.

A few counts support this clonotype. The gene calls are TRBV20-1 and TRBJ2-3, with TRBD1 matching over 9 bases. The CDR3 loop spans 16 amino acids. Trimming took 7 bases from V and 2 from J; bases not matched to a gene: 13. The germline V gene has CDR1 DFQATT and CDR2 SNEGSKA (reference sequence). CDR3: CSVCEVDRGITDTQYF. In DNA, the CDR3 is TGCAGTGTCTGCGAAGTGGACAGGGGCATCACAGATACGCAGTATTTT.

CDR3 loop: CASSLGTSGGRGEETQYF. The CDR3 DNA sequence: TGTGCCAGCAGCTTGGGGACTAGCGGGGGGCGGGGTGAAGAGACCCAGTACTTC. V gene TRBV11-2 combines with J gene TRBJ2-5; TRBD2 matches 15 bases. Germline V lookup: CDR1 SGHAT, CDR2 FQNNGV. Trimming at V came to 3 bases and at J to 3 bases, leaving 8 bases not matched to a gene. This CDR3 has 18 residues.

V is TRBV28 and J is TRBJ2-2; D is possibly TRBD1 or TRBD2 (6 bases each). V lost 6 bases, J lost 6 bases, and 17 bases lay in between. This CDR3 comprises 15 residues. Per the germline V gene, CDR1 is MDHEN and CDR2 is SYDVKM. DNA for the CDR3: TGTGCCAGCAGGTCAGGGGCAGCGGGCCCCGGGGAGCTGTTTTTT. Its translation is CASRSGAAGPGELFF.

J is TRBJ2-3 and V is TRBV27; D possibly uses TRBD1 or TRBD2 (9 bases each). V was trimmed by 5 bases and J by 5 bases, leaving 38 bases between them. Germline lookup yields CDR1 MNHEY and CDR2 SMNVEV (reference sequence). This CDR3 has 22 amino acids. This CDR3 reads CASSGPAGTGFWLAGPGDTQYF. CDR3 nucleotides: TGTGCCAGCAGTGGGCCCGCCGGGACAGGGTTTTGGCTAGCGGGGCCGGGAGATACGCAGTATTTT.

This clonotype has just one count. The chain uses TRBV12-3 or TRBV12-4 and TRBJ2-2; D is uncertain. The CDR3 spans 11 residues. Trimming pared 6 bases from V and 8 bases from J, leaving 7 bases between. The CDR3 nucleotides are TGTGCCAGCAGGGCCGGTGGGGAGCTGTTTTTT. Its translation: CASRAGGELFF.